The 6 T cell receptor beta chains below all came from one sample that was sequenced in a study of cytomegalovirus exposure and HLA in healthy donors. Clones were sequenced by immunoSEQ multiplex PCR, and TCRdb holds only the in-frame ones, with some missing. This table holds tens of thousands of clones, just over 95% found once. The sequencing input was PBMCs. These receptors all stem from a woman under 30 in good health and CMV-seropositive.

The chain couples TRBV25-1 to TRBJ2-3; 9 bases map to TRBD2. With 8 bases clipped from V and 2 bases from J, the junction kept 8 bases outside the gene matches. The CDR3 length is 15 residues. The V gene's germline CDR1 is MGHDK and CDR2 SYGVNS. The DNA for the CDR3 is TGTGCCAGCCAGACTAGCGGACCCTTCACAGATACGCAGTATTTT. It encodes CASQTSGPFTDTQYF.

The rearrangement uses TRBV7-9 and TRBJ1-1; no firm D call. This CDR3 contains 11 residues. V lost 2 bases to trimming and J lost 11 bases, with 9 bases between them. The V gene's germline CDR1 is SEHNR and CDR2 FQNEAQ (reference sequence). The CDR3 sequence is CASSLLAEAFF. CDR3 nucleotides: TGTGCCAGCAGCTTACTTGCCGAGGCTTTCTTT.

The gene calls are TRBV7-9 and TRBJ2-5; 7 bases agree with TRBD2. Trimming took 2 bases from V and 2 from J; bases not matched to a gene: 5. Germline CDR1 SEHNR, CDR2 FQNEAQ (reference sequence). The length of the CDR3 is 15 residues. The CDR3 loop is CASSLQAGEQETQYF. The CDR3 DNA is TGTGCCAGCAGCTTACAGGCGGGAGAACAAGAGACCCAGTACTTC.

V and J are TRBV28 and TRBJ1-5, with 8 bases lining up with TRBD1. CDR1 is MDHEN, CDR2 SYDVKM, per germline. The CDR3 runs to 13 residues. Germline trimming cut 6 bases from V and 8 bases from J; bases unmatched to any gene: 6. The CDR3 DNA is TGTGCCAGCAGATCGGACAGGGTTGAGCCCCAGCATTTT. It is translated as CASRSDRVEPQHF.

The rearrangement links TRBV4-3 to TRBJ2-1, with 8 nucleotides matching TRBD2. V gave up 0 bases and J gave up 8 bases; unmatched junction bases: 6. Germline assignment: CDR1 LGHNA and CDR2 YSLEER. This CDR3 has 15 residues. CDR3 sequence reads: CASSQDQGLADEQFF. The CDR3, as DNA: TGCGCCAGCAGCCAAGATCAAGGACTAGCAGATGAGCAGTTCTTC.

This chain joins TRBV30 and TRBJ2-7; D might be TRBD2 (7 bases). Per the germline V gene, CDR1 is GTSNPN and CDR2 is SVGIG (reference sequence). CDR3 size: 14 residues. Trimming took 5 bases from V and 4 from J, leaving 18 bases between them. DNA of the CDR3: TGTGCCTGGGAAGAAGGGGGGGAGGGTTACGAGCAGTACTTC. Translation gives CAWEEGGEGYEQYF.